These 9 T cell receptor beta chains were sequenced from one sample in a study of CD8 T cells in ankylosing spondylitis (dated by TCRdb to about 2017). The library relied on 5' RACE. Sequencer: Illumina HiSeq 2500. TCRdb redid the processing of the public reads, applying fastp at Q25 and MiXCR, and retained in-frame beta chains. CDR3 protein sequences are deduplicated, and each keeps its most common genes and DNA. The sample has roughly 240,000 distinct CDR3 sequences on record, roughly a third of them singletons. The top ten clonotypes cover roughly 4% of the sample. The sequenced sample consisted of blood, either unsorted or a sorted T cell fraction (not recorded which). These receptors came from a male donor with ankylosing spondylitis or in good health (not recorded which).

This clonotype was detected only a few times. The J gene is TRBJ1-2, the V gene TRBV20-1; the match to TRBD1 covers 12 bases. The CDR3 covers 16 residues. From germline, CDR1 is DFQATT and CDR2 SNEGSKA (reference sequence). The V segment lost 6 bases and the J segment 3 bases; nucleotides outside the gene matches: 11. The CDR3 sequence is CSAYGTGGLLDYGYTF. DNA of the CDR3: TGCAGTGCGTACGGGACAGGGGGCTTACTCGACTATGGCTACACCTTC.

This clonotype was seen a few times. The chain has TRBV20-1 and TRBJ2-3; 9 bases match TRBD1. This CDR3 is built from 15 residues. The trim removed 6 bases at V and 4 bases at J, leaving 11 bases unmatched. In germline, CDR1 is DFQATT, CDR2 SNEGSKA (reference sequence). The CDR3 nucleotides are TGCAGTGCCCCATTTAGGGACAGGGCGGCAGATACGCAGTATTTT. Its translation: CSAPFRDRAADTQYF.

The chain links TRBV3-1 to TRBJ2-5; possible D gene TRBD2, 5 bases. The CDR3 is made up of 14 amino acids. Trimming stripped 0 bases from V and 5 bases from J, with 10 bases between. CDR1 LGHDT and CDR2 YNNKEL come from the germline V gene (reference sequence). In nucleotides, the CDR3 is TGTGCCAGCAGCCAAGAAACCGGGGTCGAGACCCAGTACTTC. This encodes CASSQETGVETQYF.

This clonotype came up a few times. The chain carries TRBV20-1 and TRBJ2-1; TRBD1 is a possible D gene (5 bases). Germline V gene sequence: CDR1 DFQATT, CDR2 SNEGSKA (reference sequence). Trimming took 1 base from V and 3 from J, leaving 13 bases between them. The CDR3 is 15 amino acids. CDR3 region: CSARASGLRYNEQFF. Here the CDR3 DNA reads TGCAGTGCTAGAGCTTCAGGGCTACGCTACAATGAGCAGTTCTTC.

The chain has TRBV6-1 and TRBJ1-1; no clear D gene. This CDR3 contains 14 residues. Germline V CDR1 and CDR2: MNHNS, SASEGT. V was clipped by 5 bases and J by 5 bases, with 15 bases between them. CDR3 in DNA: TGTGCCAGCAGTCCAACCGAAGAGGAGACTGAAGCTTTCTTT. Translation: CASSPTEEETEAFF.

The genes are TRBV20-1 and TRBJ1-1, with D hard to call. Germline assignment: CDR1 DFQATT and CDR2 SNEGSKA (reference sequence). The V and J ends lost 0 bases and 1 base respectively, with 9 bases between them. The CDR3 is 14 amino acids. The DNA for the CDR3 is TGCAGTGCTAGAGAAAGAAAGGGGAACACTGAAGCTTTCTTT. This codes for CSARERKGNTEAFF.

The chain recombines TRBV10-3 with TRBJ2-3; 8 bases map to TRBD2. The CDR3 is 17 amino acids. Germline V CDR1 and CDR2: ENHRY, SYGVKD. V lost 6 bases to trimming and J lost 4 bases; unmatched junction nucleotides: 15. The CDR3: CAISPKGAGAGADTQYF. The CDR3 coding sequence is TGTGCCATCAGCCCCAAAGGGGCAGGAGCGGGAGCAGATACGCAGTATTTT.

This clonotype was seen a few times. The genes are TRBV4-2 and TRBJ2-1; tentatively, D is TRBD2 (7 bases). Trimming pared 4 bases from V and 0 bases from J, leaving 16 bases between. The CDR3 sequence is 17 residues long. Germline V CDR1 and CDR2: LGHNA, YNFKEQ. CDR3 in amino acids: CASSPLGGRGSYNEQFF. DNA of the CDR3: TGTGCCAGCAGCCCCCTCGGGGGGCGGGGCTCCTACAATGAGCAGTTCTTC.

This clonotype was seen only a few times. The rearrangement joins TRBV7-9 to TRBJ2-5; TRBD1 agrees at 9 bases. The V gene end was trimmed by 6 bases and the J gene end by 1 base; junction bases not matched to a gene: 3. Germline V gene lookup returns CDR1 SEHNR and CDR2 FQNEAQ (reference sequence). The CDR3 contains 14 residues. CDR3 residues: CASSTGGTQETQYF. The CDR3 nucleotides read TGTGCCAGCAGTACAGGGGGCACCCAAGAGACCCAGTACTTC.